One and the same sample provided the 28 T cell receptor beta chains below, sequenced in a study of identical twins' blood T cells. TCRdb ran MiXCR on the 5' RACE reads and lists one entry per CDR3 protein. The sample yields 350,000 to 450,000 distinct CDR3 sequences, over 25% seen once. The material sequenced was PBMCs. The source is a woman between 18 and 50 years old in good health.

This clonotype has just one count. This chain links TRBV29-1 with TRBJ1-1, with a tentative D call TRBD1 (5 bases). V was pared by 3 bases and J by 1 base, with 15 bases between. This CDR3 has 15 amino acids. In germline, CDR1 is SQVTM, CDR2 ANQGSEA. CDR3 DNA sequence: TGCAGCGTTGACGAGGGGTTGATAACGAACACTGAAGCTTTCTTT. Translated: CSVDEGLITNTEAFF.

V gene TRBV7-8 combines with J gene TRBJ1-4; D gene uncertain. This CDR3 region has 14 residues. Trimming left V 6 bases short and J 1 base short, with 9 bases between. Germline V gene lookup returns CDR1 SGHVS and CDR2 FQNEAQ. CDR3 nucleotides: TGTGCCAGCAGGACCTTTAAAACTAATGAAAAACTGTTTTTT. It codes for CASRTFKTNEKLFF.

This clonotype was observed at least ten times. This chain joins TRBV29-1 and TRBJ1-4; unclear D gene. V was pared by 6 bases and J by 0 bases, with 8 bases between. The CDR3 has 13 residues. The germline V gene has CDR1 SQVTM and CDR2 ANQGSEA. The CDR3 here is CSVAASTNEKLFF. CDR3 in DNA: TGCAGCGTGGCAGCCTCAACTAATGAAAAACTGTTTTTT.

This rearrangement joins TRBV15 to TRBJ1-1; a weak D match, TRBD1 (5 bases). CDR1 and CDR2 (germline): LNHNV, YYDKDF (reference sequence). This CDR3 is built from 15 residues. Trimming cost V 0 bases and J 5 bases, with 13 bases left between them. CDR3 sequence: CATSRDVGGGTEAFF. CDR3 coding DNA: TGTGCCACCAGCAGAGATGTGGGGGGAGGGACTGAAGCTTTCTTT. The full variable domain, its missing parts supplied by reference TRBV15 and TRBJ1-1, is DAMVIQNPRYQVTQFGKPVTLSCSQTLNHNVMYWYQQKSSQAPKLLFHYYDKDFNNEADTPDNFQSRRPNTSFCFLDIRSPGLGDTAMYLCATSRDVGGGTEAFFGQGTRLTVV.

This sequence joins TRBV9 and TRBJ1-2; perhaps TRBD1 as D (5 bases). Germline V gene sequence: CDR1 SGDLS, CDR2 YYNGEE. There are 13 residues in the CDR3. Trimming removed 1 base from V and 6 bases from J, with 10 bases in between. CDR3 amino acids: CASSVKRGHGYTF. For the CDR3, the DNA is TGTGCCAGCAGCGTAAAAAGGGGCCATGGCTACACCTTC.

This clonotype was observed many times. This chain joins TRBV9 and TRBJ1-3; D gene ambiguous. The germline V gene encodes CDR1 SGDLS and CDR2 YYNGEE. V was cut by 2 bases and J by 0 bases, with 12 bases left in between. This CDR3 comprises 16 residues. CDR3 in DNA: TGTGCCAGCAGCGTGGCCACTACAGCCTCTGGAAACACCATATATTTT. Translated: CASSVATTASGNTIYF.

CDR3 DNA: TGTGCCAGTAAGGGCGACCATGGGTACGAGCAGTACTTC. Translated: CASKGDHGYEQYF. The rearrangement uses TRBV19 and TRBJ2-7; D not resolved. Germline CDR1 reads LNHDA; CDR2 reads SQIVND (reference sequence). The CDR3 covers 13 residues. Trimming took 7 bases from V and 4 from J, leaving 14 bases between them.

This chain connects TRBV12-3 or TRBV12-4 to TRBJ1-1; the D gene is possibly TRBD1 (5 bases). The CDR3 runs 13 residues. The V end lost 1 base, the J end lost 3 bases, and 6 bases lay between the germline ends. The CDR3 coding sequence is TGTGCCAGCAGTTTAGGGGGCCACACTGAAGCTTTCTTT. Protein: CASSLGGHTEAFF.

In regard to this clonotype: Since a much larger clone is just one base distant, this may be a read error. This chain connects TRBV6-5 to TRBJ1-2, with D possibly matching TRBD1 (6 bases). CDR1 is MNHEY, CDR2 SVGAGI, per germline. The CDR3 runs 14 residues. V lost 6 bases and J lost 8, with 19 bases in between. Written as DNA, the CDR3 is TGTGCCAGCAGCTATGCCGGGGGCTCTAGAGGCTACACCTTC. Amino acid sequence: CASSYAGGSRGYTF.

The CDR3 DNA reads TGTGCCAGTAGTATTGGCTGGGGGACGAACACCGGGGAGCTGTTTTTT. It specifies CASSIGWGTNTGELFF. The chain employs TRBV19 and TRBJ2-2; D may be TRBD1 or TRBD2 (5 bases each). There are 16 residues in the CDR3. Germline CDR1 LNHDA, CDR2 SQIVND (reference sequence). V lost 3 bases to trimming and J lost 0 bases, with 11 bases between them.

The chain combines TRBV20-1 with TRBJ1-5, with 9 bases aligning to TRBD1. V trimming: 5 bases; J trimming: 0 bases; junction bases outside the gene matches: 8. The germline gives CDR1 DFQATT, CDR2 SNEGSKA (reference sequence). This CDR3 has 16 residues. In DNA, the CDR3 is TGCAGTGCTGGTTCTGGGACAGGGTTTAGCAATCAGCCCCAGCATTTT. Amino acid sequence: CSAGSGTGFSNQPQHF.

This clonotype has just a few counts. The rearrangement uses TRBV11-2 and TRBJ2-5; D remains ambiguous. The CDR3 length is 14 residues. Germline CDR1 SGHAT, CDR2 FQNNGV. V lost 4 bases and J lost 7, with 16 bases in between. For the CDR3, the DNA is TGTGCCAGCAGCTCCGGGTCTACCGCAGTGACCCAGTACTTC. Protein: CASSSGSTAVTQYF.

The chain uses TRBV29-1 and TRBJ2-2; D gene unclear. Germline V CDR1 and CDR2: SQVTM, ANQGSEA. There are 11 residues in the CDR3. Trimming left V 4 bases short and J 8 bases short, with 8 bases between. CDR3 protein: CSVGTPGELFF. The DNA of the CDR3 is TGCAGCGTTGGAACCCCAGGGGAGCTGTTTTTT.

The chain has TRBV9 and TRBJ2-7; TRBD2 might be the D (5 bases). V was cut by 0 bases and J by 4 bases, with 11 bases left in between. The CDR3 totals 14 residues. Germline CDR1 is SGDLS and CDR2 is YYNGEE. CDR3: CASSVEASSYEQYF. The CDR3 nucleotides are TGTGCCAGCAGCGTAGAGGCTAGCAGTTACGAGCAGTACTTC.

The chain is built from TRBV11-3 and TRBJ2-2, with no clear D. The CDR3 spans 15 residues. The ends were cut back, 1 base at V and 4 bases at J, with 10 bases in the middle. Germline CDR1 SGHNT, CDR2 YENEEA. The CDR3 is CASSLAGQITGELFF. As DNA, the CDR3 is TGTGCCAGCAGCTTAGCAGGCCAGATCACCGGGGAGCTGTTTTTT. The variable domain in full, with the rest retrieved from reference TRBV11-3 and TRBJ2-2, is EAGVVQSPRYKIIEKKQPVAFWCNPISGHNTLYWYLQNLGQGPELLIRYENEEAVDDSQLPKDRFSAERLKGVDSTLKIQPAELGDSAVYLCASSLAGQITGELFFGEGSRLTVL.

This clonotype was seen only a few times. The chain is built from TRBV11-2 and TRBJ1-6; no definite D call. V lost 7 bases to trimming and J lost 0 bases, with 13 bases between them. Germline CDR1 is SGHAT and CDR2 is FQNNGV. The CDR3 loop spans 16 amino acids. In DNA, the CDR3 is TGTGCCAGCAACCCCGCGCCCGACTCCTATAATTCACCCCTCCACTTT. Its translation: CASNPAPDSYNSPLHF.

This clonotype has just a few counts. The rearrangement joins TRBV7-8 to TRBJ1-1; a possible D gene is TRBD1 (6 bases). Germline V CDR1 and CDR2: SGHVS, FQNEAQ. V lost 2 bases, J lost 10 bases, and 11 bases lay in between. The CDR3 length is 12 residues. The CDR3, as DNA: TGTGCCAGCAGCTTACTGGAGGGGGGAGCTTTCTTT. Its translation: CASSLLEGGAFF.

Concerning this clonotype: A much larger clone differs from this one at a single base, so this may be a read error. The chain is built from TRBV29-1 and TRBJ2-2, with a tentative D call TRBD1 (5 bases). The CDR3 covers 15 residues. Germline assignment: CDR1 SQVTM and CDR2 ANQGSEA. The DNA of the CDR3 is TGCAGCGAACGTTGGGGCCTATCCAACACCGTGGAGCTGTTTTTT. This translates into CSERWGLSNTVELFF.

The chain uses TRBV11-2 and TRBJ2-2; TRBD2 aligns across 8 bases. CDR1 and CDR2 from the germline V gene are SGHAT and FQNNGV. The CDR3 runs 16 residues. Trimming removed 2 bases from V and 2 bases from J; junction bases left unmatched: 4. CDR3 in amino acids: CASSLHLAGNTGELFF. CDR3 nucleotide sequence: TGTGCCAGCAGCTTACATCTAGCGGGTAACACCGGGGAGCTGTTTTTT.

This clonotype was counted a few times. The V and J genes are TRBV5-1 and TRBJ2-3, with TRBD2 identical over 7 bases. V lost 8 bases and J lost 0; bases outside the gene matches: 3. Germline loops: CDR1 SGHRS, CDR2 YFSETQ. There are 13 residues in the CDR3. The CDR3 reads CASSTSSTDTQYF. Here the CDR3 DNA reads TGCGCCAGTTCGACTAGCAGCACAGATACGCAGTATTTT.

This clonotype was found a few times. This may stem from a read error, because a much larger clone lies one nucleotide away. The chain has TRBV29-1 and TRBJ1-1; D unresolved. This CDR3 region has 12 residues. Germline CDR1 is SQVTM and CDR2 is ANQGSEA. V lost 7 bases to trimming and J lost 3 bases, with 12 bases between them. The CDR3 is CSAHLSYTEAFF. The CDR3 DNA reads TGCAGCGCACACCTATCGTACACTGAAGCTTTCTTT.

A note on this clonotype: A read error may account for a junction end that differs from germline. The chain is built from TRBV5-4 and TRBJ2-1; 8 bases match TRBD1. Germline V gene lookup returns CDR1 SGHNT and CDR2 YYREEE (reference sequence). The CDR3 contains 14 residues. As DNA, the CDR3 is TGTACCAGCAGCTTTGCCCCAGGGGGCAGAGAGCAGTTCTTC. Its translation is CTSSFAPGGREQFF.

This clonotype was counted between two and nine times. The rearrangement uses TRBV7-9 and TRBJ2-3, with 7 nucleotides matching TRBD1. V trimming: 6 bases; J trimming: 2 bases; junction bases outside the gene matches: 8. The CDR3 has 15 residues. Germline-derived CDR1 and CDR2 are SEHNR and FQNEAQ (reference sequence). The CDR3 here is CASRGQRLNTDTQYF. CDR3 nucleotide sequence: TGTGCCAGCAGGGGACAGCGACTTAACACAGATACGCAGTATTTT.

The V and J genes are TRBV6-2 or TRBV6-3 and TRBJ1-5; D might be TRBD1 (5 bases). There are 13 residues in the CDR3. Trimming left V 4 bases short and J 7 bases short, with 11 bases between. Germline V gene sequence: CDR1 MNHEY, CDR2 SVGEGT. The CDR3 region is CASSFGGWQPQHF. CDR3 DNA sequence: TGTGCCAGCAGTTTCGGGGGATGGCAGCCCCAGCATTTT.

This chain uses TRBV7-8 with TRBJ2-7, with 8 nucleotides matching TRBD2. Trimming removed 2 bases from V and 6 bases from J; junction bases left unmatched: 6. The germline CDR1 and CDR2 sequences are SGHVS and FQNEAQ. This CDR3 has 14 amino acids. The CDR3 spells CASSLMGLVREQYF. DNA of the CDR3: TGTGCCAGCAGCTTAATGGGACTAGTGCGCGAGCAGTACTTC. The whole variable domain, filled in from reference TRBV7-8 and TRBJ2-7, reads GAGVSQSPRYKVAKRGQDVALRCDPISGHVSLFWYQQALGQGPEFLTYFQNEAQLDKSGLPSDRFFAERPEGSVSTLKIQRTQQEDSAVYLCASSLMGLVREQYFGPGTRLTVT.

This clonotype was counted a few times. The rearrangement links TRBV12-3 or TRBV12-4 to TRBJ2-7; D perhaps matches TRBD1 (5 bases). The CDR3 runs to 13 residues. V lost 3 bases and J 3 bases, leaving 9 bases between the germline ends. The CDR3 DNA sequence: TGTGCCAGCAGTTTGGGGCACAACTACGAGCAGTACTTC. Amino acids: CASSLGHNYEQYF.

This clonotype has a single count. This chain joins TRBV5-1 and TRBJ1-1, with a tentative D call TRBD1 (6 bases). The CDR3 runs to 14 residues. Trimming cost V 4 bases and J 4 bases, with 14 bases left between them. Per the germline V gene, CDR1 is SGHRS and CDR2 is YFSETQ. The CDR3 DNA reads TGCGCCAGCAGCATCGGAAGGGGGTCCACTGAAGCTTTCTTT. Translating gives CASSIGRGSTEAFF. The full variable domain, in which reference TRBV5-1 and TRBJ1-1 provide the parts outside the CDR3, is KAGVTQTPRYLIKTRGQQVTLSCSPISGHRSVSWYQQTPGQGLQFLFEYFSETQRNKGNFPGRFSGRQFSNSRSEMNVSTLELGDSALYLCASSIGRGSTEAFFGQGTRLTVV.

This clonotype was counted ten times or more. V is TRBV20-1 and J is TRBJ2-5; D unclear. Trimming took 3 bases from V and 2 from J, leaving 10 bases between them. There are 13 residues in the CDR3. Germline CDR1 is DFQATT and CDR2 is SNEGSKA (reference sequence). The CDR3 loop reads CSASSRLQETQYF. DNA of the CDR3: TGCAGTGCTAGTAGTCGGCTACAAGAGACCCAGTACTTC.